This T cell receptor (beta chain) emerged from a study of T cells after yellow fever vaccination. General study findings and limits: The booster response re-showed most primary clones: approximately 97% CD4, approximately 86% CD8.

Germline V lookup: CDR1 SGHTA, CDR2 FQGNSA. The V gene lost 5 bases and the J gene lost 2 bases, with 10 bases spanning the gap. The CDR3 is made up of 13 amino acids. This clonotype showed up just a few times. Its antigen remains unknown. Via MiXCR, TCRdb re-called the 5' RACE reads, giving one row per CDR3 protein. Counted here are 450,000 to 600,000 distinct CDR3 sequences, about 13% occurring once; the ten biggest clones make up more than 13%. This receptor was obtained from a man aged 25 to 45 who received the YFV17D yellow fever vaccine. The V gene is TRBV7-2, the J gene TRBJ2-7; the D is unclear. Sequences were derived from PBMCs, sampled on the day of the yellow fever booster vaccination. The CDR3 region has the DNA TGTGCCAGCAGCCAAAACGTAGCCTACGAGCAGTACTTC. This gives the protein CASSQNVAYEQYF. The full variable domain, with the rest looked up from reference TRBV7-2 and TRBJ2-7, is GAGVSQSPSNKVTEKGKDVELRCDPISGHTALYWYRQSLGQGLEFLIYFQGNSAPDKSGLPSDRFSAERTGGSVSTLTIQRTQQEDSAVYLCASSQNVAYEQYFGPGTRLTVT.